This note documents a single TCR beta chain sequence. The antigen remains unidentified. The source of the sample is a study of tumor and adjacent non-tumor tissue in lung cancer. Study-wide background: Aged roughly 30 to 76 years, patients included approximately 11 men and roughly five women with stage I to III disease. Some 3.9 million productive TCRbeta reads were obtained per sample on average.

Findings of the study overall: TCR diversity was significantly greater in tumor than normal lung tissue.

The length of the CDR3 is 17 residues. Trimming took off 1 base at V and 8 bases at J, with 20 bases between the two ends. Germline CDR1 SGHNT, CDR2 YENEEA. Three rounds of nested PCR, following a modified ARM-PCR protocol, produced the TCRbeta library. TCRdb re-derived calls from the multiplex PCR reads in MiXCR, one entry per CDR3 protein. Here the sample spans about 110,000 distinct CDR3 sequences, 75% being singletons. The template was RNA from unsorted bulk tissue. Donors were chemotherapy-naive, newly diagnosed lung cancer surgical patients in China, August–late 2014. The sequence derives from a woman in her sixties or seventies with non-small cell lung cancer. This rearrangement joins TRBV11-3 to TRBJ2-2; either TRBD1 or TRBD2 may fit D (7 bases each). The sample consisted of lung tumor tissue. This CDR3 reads CASSLGSGTVRTGELFF. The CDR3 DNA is TGTGCCAGCAGCTTAGGAAGCGGGACAGTGAGAACAGGGGAGCTGTTTTTT. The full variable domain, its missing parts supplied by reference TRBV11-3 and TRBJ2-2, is EAGVVQSPRYKIIEKKQPVAFWCNPISGHNTLYWYLQNLGQGPELLIRYENEEAVDDSQLPKDRFSAERLKGVDSTLKIQPAELGDSAVYLCASSLGSGTVRTGELFFGEGSRLTVL.